This TCR beta chain was retrieved from a study of monozygotic twins with inflammatory bowel disease. The study, taken as a whole, reports: Repertoires of patients may have been made more variable by differing immunosuppressive treatments. The analysis failed to separate different T cell subtypes.

This CDR3 comprises 13 residues. CDR1 is DFQATT and CDR2 is SNEGSKA in the germline V gene (reference sequence). Concerning this clonotype: Its antigen is unidentified.

TCRdb re-analyzed the 5' RACE reads; it lists each CDR3 protein once, without DNA. The sample table includes some 150,000 distinct CDR3 sequences. Sequencing used blood. The sequence was collected from a human donor with ulcerative colitis or Crohn's disease, or a healthy co-twin of an affected twin (not recorded which). The gene calls are TRBV20-1 and TRBJ2-7; TCRdb proposes TRBD1, but this gene call is untestable without DNA. The CDR3: CSALDRRDYEQYF.